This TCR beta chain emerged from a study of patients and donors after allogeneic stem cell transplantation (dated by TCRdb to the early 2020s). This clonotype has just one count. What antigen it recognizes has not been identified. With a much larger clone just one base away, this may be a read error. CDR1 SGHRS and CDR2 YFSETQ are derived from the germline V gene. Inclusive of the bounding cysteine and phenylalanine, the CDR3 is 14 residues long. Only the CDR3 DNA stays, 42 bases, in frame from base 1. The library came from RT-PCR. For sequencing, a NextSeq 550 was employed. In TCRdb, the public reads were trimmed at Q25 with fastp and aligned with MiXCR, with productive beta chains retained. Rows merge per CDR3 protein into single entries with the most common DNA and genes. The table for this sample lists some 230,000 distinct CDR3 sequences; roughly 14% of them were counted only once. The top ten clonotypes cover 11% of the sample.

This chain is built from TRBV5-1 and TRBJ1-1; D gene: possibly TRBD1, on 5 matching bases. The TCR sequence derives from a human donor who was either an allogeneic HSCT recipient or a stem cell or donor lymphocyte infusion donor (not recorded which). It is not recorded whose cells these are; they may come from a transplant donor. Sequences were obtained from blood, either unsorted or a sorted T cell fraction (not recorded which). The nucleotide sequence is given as TGCGCCAGCAGCTTGTTGGGGGAATCCACTGAAGGTTTCTTT. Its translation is CASSLLGESTEGFF. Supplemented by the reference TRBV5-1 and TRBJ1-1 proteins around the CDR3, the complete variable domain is KAGVTQTPRYLIKTRGQQVTLSCSPISGHRSVSWYQQTPGQGLQFLFEYFSETQRNKGNFPGRFSGRQFSNSRSEMNVSTLELGDSALYLCASSLLGESTEGFFGQGTRLTVV.